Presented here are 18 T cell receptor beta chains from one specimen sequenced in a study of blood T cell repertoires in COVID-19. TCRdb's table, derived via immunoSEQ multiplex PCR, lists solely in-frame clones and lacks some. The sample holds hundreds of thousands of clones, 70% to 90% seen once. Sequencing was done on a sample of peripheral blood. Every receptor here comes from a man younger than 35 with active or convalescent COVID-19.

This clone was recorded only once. The DNA of the CDR3 is TGCGCCAGCAGTGAGCAAAGGACTAGCGGGGTAGATACGCAGTATTTT. Translated: CASSEQRTSGVDTQYF. The rearrangement uses TRBV10-2 and TRBJ2-3, with 12 bases fitting TRBD2. The germline V gene has CDR1 WSHSY and CDR2 SAAADI. J gave up 5 bases and V 2 bases, and 5 bases lay outside the gene matches. There are 16 residues in the CDR3.

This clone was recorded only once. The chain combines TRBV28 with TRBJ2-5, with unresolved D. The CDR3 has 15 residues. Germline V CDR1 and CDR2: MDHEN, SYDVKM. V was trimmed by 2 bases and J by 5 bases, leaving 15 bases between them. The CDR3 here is CASSLPTGVVETQYF. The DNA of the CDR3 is TGTGCCAGCAGTTTACCAACGGGTGTGGTGGAGACCCAGTACTTC. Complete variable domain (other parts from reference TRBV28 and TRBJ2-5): DVKVTQSSRYLVKRTGEKVFLECVQDMDHENMFWYRQDPGLGLRLIYFSYDVKMKEKGDIPEGYSVSREKKERFSLILESASTNQTSMYLCASSLPTGVVETQYFGPGTRLLVL.

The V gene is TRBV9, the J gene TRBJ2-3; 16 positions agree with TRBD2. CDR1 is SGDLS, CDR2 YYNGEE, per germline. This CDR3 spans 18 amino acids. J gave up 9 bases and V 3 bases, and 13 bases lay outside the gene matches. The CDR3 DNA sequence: TGTGCCAGCAGCGAGCCGGGACTAGCGGGAGGGAGGGCCGAAACGCAGTATTTT. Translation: CASSEPGLAGGRAETQYF.

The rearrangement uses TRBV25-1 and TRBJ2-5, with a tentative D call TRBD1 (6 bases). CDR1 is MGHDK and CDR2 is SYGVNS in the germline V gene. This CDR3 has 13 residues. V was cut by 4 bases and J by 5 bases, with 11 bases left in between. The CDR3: CASSALGAETQYF. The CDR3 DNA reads TGTGCCAGCAGTGCCCTGGGGGCGGAGACCCAGTACTTC.

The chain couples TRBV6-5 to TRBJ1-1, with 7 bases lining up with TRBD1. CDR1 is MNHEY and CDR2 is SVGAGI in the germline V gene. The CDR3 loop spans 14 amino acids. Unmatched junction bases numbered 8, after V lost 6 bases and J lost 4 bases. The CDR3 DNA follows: TGTGCCAGCAGGCGACGGGACAGTGGCACTGAAGCTTTCTTT. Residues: CASRRRDSGTEAFF.

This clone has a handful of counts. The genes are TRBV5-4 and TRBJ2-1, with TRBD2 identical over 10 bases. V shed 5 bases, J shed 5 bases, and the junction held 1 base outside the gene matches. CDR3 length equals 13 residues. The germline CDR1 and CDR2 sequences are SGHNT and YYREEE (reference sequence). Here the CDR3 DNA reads TGTGCCAGCAGAGGACTAGCGGACAATGAGCAGTTCTTC. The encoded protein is CASRGLADNEQFF.

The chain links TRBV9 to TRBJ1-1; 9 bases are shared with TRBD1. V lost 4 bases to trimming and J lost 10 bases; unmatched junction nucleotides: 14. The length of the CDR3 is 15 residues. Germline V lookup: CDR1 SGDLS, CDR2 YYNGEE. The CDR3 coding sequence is TGTGCCAGCAGCACGTCGGAGGGACAGGGTATGGTAGCTTTCTTT. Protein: CASSTSEGQGMVAFF. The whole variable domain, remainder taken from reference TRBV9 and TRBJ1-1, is DSGVTQTPKHLITATGQRVTLRCSPRSGDLSVYWYQQSLDQGLQFLIQYYNGEERAKGNILERFSAQQFPDLHSELNLSSLELGDSALYFCASSTSEGQGMVAFFGQGTRLTVV.

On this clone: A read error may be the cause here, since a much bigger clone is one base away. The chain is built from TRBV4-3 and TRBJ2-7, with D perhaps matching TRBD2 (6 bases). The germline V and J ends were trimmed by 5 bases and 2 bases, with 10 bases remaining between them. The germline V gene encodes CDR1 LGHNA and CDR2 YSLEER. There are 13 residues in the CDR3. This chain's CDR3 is CASSLTGAYEQYF. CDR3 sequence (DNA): TGCGCCAGCAGCTTGACGGGAGCCTACGAGCAGTACTTC.

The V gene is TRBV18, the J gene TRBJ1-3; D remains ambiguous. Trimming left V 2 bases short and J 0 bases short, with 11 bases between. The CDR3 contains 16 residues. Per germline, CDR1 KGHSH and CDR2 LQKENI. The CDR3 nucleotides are TGTGCCAGCTCACCAGATCCATACAGCTCTGGAAACACCATATATTTT. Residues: CASSPDPYSSGNTIYF.

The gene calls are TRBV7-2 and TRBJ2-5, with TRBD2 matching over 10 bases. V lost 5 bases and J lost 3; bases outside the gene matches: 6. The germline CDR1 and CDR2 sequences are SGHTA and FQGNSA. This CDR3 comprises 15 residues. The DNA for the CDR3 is TGTGCCAGCAGCCCCCTAGCGGGAGATGAAGAGACCCAGTACTTC. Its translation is CASSPLAGDEETQYF.

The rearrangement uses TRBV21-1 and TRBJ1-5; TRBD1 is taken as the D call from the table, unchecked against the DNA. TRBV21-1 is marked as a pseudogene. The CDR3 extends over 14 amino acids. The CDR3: CASSKAAPNQPQHF. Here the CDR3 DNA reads TGTGCCAGCAGCAAAGCGGCTCCGAATCAGCCCCAGCATTTT.

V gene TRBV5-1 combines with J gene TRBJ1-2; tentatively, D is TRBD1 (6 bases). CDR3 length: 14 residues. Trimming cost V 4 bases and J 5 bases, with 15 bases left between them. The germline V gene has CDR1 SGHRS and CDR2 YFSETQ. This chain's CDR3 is CASSLQGSDYGYTF. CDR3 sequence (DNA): TGCGCCAGCAGCCTTCAGGGGTCAGATTATGGCTACACCTTC.

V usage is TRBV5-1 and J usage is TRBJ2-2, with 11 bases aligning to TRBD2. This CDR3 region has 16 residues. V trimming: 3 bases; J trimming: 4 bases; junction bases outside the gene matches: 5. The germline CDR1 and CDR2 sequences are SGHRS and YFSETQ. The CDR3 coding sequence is TGCGCCAGCAGCTCTAGCGGGGGGCCAAGCACCGGGGAGCTGTTTTTT. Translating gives CASSSSGGPSTGELFF. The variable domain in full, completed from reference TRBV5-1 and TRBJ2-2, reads KAGVTQTPRYLIKTRGQQVTLSCSPISGHRSVSWYQQTPGQGLQFLFEYFSETQRNKGNFPGRFSGRQFSNSRSEMNVSTLELGDSALYLCASSSSGGPSTGELFFGEGSRLTVL.

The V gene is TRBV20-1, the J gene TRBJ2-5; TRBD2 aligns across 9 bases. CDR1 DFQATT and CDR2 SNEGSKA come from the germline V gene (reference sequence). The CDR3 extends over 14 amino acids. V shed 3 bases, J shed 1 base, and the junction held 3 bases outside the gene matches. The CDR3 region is CSASVLAGQETQYF. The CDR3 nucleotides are TGCAGTGCTAGTGTACTAGCGGGCCAAGAGACCCAGTACTTC.

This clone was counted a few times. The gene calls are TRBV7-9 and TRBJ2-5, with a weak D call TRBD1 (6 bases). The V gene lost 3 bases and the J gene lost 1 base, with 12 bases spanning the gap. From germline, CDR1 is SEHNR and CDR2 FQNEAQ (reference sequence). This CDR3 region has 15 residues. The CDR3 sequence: CASSLSQGTQETQYF. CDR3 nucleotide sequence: TGTGCCAGCAGCTTGTCTCAGGGGACCCAAGAGACCCAGTACTTC.

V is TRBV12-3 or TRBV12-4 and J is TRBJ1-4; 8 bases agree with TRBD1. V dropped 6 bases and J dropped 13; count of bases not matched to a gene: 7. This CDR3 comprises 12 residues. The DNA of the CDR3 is TGTGCCAGCAGGGGACCCGGACAGGGACTGTTTTTT. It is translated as CASRGPGQGLFF.

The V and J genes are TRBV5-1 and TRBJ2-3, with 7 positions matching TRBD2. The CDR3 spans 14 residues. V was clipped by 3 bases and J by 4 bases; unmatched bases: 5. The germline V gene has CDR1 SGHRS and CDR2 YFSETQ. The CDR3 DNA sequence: TGCGCCAGCAGCTCCGGCGGGAGCCCAGATACGCAGTATTTT. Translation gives CASSSGGSPDTQYF.

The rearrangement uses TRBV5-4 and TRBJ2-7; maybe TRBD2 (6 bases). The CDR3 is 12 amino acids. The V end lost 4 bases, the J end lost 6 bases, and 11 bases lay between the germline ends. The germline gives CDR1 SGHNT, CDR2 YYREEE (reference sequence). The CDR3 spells CASSQGLSEQYF. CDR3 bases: TGTGCCAGCAGCCAAGGACTAAGCGAGCAGTACTTC.